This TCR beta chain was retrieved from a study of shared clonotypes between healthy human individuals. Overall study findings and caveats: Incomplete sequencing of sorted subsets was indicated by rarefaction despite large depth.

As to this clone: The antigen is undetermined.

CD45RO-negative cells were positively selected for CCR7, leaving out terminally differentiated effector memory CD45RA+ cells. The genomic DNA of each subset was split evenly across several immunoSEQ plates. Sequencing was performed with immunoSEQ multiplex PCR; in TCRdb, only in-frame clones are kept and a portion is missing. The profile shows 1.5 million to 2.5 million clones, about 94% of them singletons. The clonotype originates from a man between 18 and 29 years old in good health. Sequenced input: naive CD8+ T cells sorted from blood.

Here the CDR3 reads CASSKWGSFYEQYF. CDR3 in DNA: TGTGCCAGCAGCAAATGGGGGAGTTTTTACGAGCAGTACTTC. The gene calls are TRBV14 and TRBJ2-7; D may correspond to TRBD1 or TRBD2 (5 bases each). CDR1 is SGHDN and CDR2 is FVKESK in the germline V gene. V lost 5 bases and J lost 4, with 15 bases in between. The CDR3 runs 14 residues.